These 6 T cell receptor beta chains originate from one sample sequenced in a study of OX40 agonist ivuxolimab in advanced cancers. Libraries were prepared by immunoSEQ multiplex PCR; TCRdb keeps only in-frame clonotypes and omits some of them. The sample consists of roughly 100,000 clones, about four fifths of them appearing once. The sequencing here drew on CD4+ or CD8+ T cells sorted from blood, taken in a trial of the OX40 agonist ivuxolimab. Every receptor here comes from an adult with an advanced solid tumor such as melanoma, head and neck, liver or kidney cancer.

V usage is TRBV6-5 and J usage is TRBJ2-7; D might be TRBD2 (6 bases). This CDR3 is built from 15 residues. Germline CDR1 is MNHEY and CDR2 is SVGAGI. Trimming took off 4 bases at V and 1 base at J, with 14 bases between the two ends. CDR3 nucleotides: TGTGCCAGCAGTTTCCGCGGGACTGGGTCCTACGAGCAGTACTTC. This encodes CASSFRGTGSYEQYF.

This clone has only one observation. The chain carries TRBV5-1 and TRBJ2-7; D unresolved. This CDR3 contains 13 residues. Germline lookup yields CDR1 SGHRS and CDR2 YFSETQ. V lost 2 bases and J lost 5, with 11 bases in between. The CDR3, as DNA: TGCGCCAGCAGCTTCCGCTCGGCCAACGAGCAGTACTTC. It yields the protein CASSFRSANEQYF.

The genes are TRBV18 and TRBJ2-7, with 7 nucleotides matching TRBD1. CDR3 length: 15 amino acids. The germline gives CDR1 KGHSH, CDR2 LQKENI. The V gene end was trimmed by 3 bases and the J gene end by 6 bases; junction bases not matched to a gene: 11. The CDR3 is CASSPRGGAGTEQYF. The CDR3 DNA reads TGTGCCAGCTCACCTCGAGGGGGCGCAGGTACCGAGCAGTACTTC.

The chain is built from TRBV6-1 and TRBJ1-4; 11 bases are shared with TRBD1. Germline assignment: CDR1 MNHNS and CDR2 SASEGT. The CDR3 extends over 15 amino acids. The J segment lost 9 bases and the V segment lost 4 bases, leaving 7 bases of the junction unmatched. CDR3 protein: CASSGGGTGGQKLFF. CDR3 coding DNA: TGTGCCAGCAGTGGGGGAGGGACAGGGGGTCAAAAACTGTTTTTT.

CDR3 DNA sequence: TGTGCCAGCAGCTCAAAGACAGGGAGGGGCACTGAAGCTTTCTTT. This encodes CASSSKTGRGTEAFF. The chain employs TRBV7-2 and TRBJ1-1, with 7 bases aligning to TRBD1. Germline-derived CDR1 and CDR2 are SGHTA and FQGNSA. The CDR3 is 15 residues long. Losses at the gene ends were 4 bases for V and 4 bases for J; bases not matched to a gene: 9.

The gene calls are TRBV10-1 and TRBJ2-7; 9 bases line up with TRBD1. The V and J ends lost 0 bases and 4 bases, in that order; junction bases with no gene match: 4. The germline V gene encodes CDR1 WNHNN and CDR2 SYGVQD (reference sequence). The CDR3 contains 15 residues. The CDR3 loop is CASSESGGQGYEQYF. Written as DNA, the CDR3 is TGCGCCAGCAGTGAGTCCGGGGGACAGGGTTACGAGCAGTACTTC.